The 13 T cell receptor beta chains given below trace back to one sample, sequenced in a study of PD-1 blockade in classical Hodgkin lymphoma. Sample time point: cycle 4 day 1 (C4D1), after 5 to 7 weeks of nivolumab. Every one of the patients relapsed after autologous stem cell transplantation (brentuximab vedotin exposure was variable). Method: immunoSEQ multiplex PCR; TCRdb's copy keeps in-frame clones and lacks some. The sample contains under 20,000 clones, 70% to 85% of which appear only once. The specimen comprised peripheral blood mononuclear cells (PBMCs), sampled before the fourth cycle of nivolumab. The receptors originated from a human donor with classical Hodgkin lymphoma.

The chain links TRBV18 to TRBJ2-6; no clear D gene. This CDR3 is 16 amino acids long. Germline V gene lookup returns CDR1 KGHSH and CDR2 LQKENI. V was trimmed by 5 bases and J by 0 bases, leaving 11 bases between them. The CDR3 region is CASSVKLSSGANVLTF. DNA for the CDR3: TGTGCCAGCTCAGTGAAACTGAGCTCTGGGGCCAACGTCCTGACTTTC.

This clone was counted only a few times. This chain links TRBV18 with TRBJ1-1; D is unresolved. V lost 6 bases and J 3 bases, leaving 5 bases between the germline ends. The CDR3 sequence is 11 residues long. CDR1 is KGHSH and CDR2 is LQKENI in the germline V gene. CDR3 sequence: CASSPYTEAFF. The DNA of the CDR3 is TGTGCCAGCTCCCCGTACACTGAAGCTTTCTTT. Combining the CDR3 with reference TRBV18 and TRBJ1-1 gives the whole variable domain NAGVMQNPRHLVRRRGQEARLRCSPMKGHSHVYWYRQLPEEGLKFMVYLQKENIIDESGMPKERFSAEFPKEGPSILRIQQVVRGDSAAYFCASSPYTEAFFGQGTRLTVV.

This clone is judged medium-sized. The CDR3 sequence is CASEDRRFPEQYF. The CDR3 region has the DNA TGTGCCAGCGAGGACAGACGCTTCCCCGAGCAGTACTTC. The chain couples TRBV2 to TRBJ2-7, with D tentatively TRBD1 (6 bases). CDR1 and CDR2 (germline): SNHLY, FYNNEI. The CDR3 covers 13 residues. V lost 8 bases, J lost 6 bases, and 17 bases lay in between. The variable domain in full, with the rest retrieved from reference TRBV2 and TRBJ2-7, is EPEVTQTPSHQVTQMGQEVILRCVPISNHLYFYWYRQILGQKVEFLVSFYNNEISEKSEIFDDQFSVERPDGSNFTLKIRSTKLEDSAMYFCASEDRRFPEQYFGPGTRLTVT.

This sequence joins TRBV14 and TRBJ2-1; D is possibly TRBD2 (6 bases). V was clipped by 9 bases and J by 1 base, with 10 bases between them. The CDR3 is 13 residues long. Germline V lookup: CDR1 SGHDN, CDR2 FVKESK. The chain's CDR3 is CASHGGSYNEQFF. As DNA, the CDR3 is TGTGCCAGTCACGGAGGGTCCTACAATGAGCAGTTCTTC.

The chain employs TRBV30 and TRBJ2-2; TRBD1 matches 8 bases. Germline CDR1 and CDR2: GTSNPN and SVGIG (reference sequence). The V and J ends lost 6 bases and 1 base, in that order; junction bases with no gene match: 10. The CDR3 length is 16 residues. CDR3 protein: CACHRGTIRNTGELFF. The DNA of the CDR3 is TGTGCCTGCCACAGGGGGACCATTCGGAACACCGGGGAGCTGTTTTTT.

V and J are TRBV4-3 and TRBJ2-1, with TRBD2 identical over 7 bases. Germline lookup yields CDR1 LGHNA and CDR2 YSLEER. The CDR3 is 16 residues long. After removal of 0 bases from V and 9 bases from J, the junction contained 11 bases not matched to a gene. The CDR3 is CASSQELARGAPEQFF. In DNA, the CDR3 is TGCGCCAGCAGCCAAGAACTAGCGAGAGGCGCCCCTGAGCAGTTCTTC.

The chain employs TRBV29-1 and TRBJ2-5, with 7 bases matching TRBD1. Germline V lookup: CDR1 SQVTM, CDR2 ANQGSEA. V shed 2 bases, J shed 9 bases, and the junction held 3 bases outside the gene matches. CDR3 length: 11 amino acids. The CDR3: CSVETGQPQYF. The CDR3 bases are TGCAGCGTTGAAACGGGACAGCCCCAGTACTTC.

The gene calls are TRBV6-5 and TRBJ1-5; D not resolved. Per the germline V gene, CDR1 is MNHEY and CDR2 is SVGAGI. The CDR3 is made up of 14 amino acids. V was shortened by 6 bases and J by 3 bases, with 12 bases between the two germline ends. The CDR3 is CASSTAGINQPQHF. The CDR3 DNA is TGTGCCAGCAGCACAGCAGGCATCAATCAGCCCCAGCATTTT.

This chain joins TRBV6-1 and TRBJ1-1; TRBD1 aligns across 10 bases. Germline CDR1 MNHNS, CDR2 SASEGT. This CDR3 has 16 residues. V shed 2 bases, J shed 1 base, and the junction held 4 bases outside the gene matches. CDR3 region: CASSENRDRGNTEAFF. The CDR3 nucleotides read TGTGCCAGCAGTGAAAACCGGGACAGGGGGAACACTGAAGCTTTCTTT.

The J gene is TRBJ2-7, the V gene TRBV7-5. TRBV7-5 is a listed pseudogene. The CDR3 loop spans 10 amino acids. CDR3 in DNA: TGTGCCAGAAGCTTATACGAGCAGTACTTC. Translating it yields CARSLYEQYF.

This clone rates as medium-sized. The V gene is TRBV27, the J gene TRBJ1-2; D uncertain. CDR1 is MNHEY, CDR2 SMNVEV, per germline (reference sequence). V lost 4 bases to trimming and J lost 2 bases, with 26 bases between them. This CDR3 is 19 amino acids long. CDR3 in DNA: TGTGCCAGCAGTTCAACGAACCCACAAGCCCCATTTACAAACTATGGCTACACCTTC. It yields the protein CASSSTNPQAPFTNYGYTF.

The chain is built from TRBV7-8 and TRBJ1-3; D perhaps matches TRBD1 (5 bases). The CDR3 is made up of 15 amino acids. V dropped 3 bases and J dropped 0 bases, with 9 bases sitting between them. CDR1 and CDR2 (germline): SGHVS, FQNEAQ. The CDR3 DNA follows: TGTGCCAGCAGCTTGCCAGGGACCTCTGGAAACACCATATATTTT. Amino acids: CASSLPGTSGNTIYF. The variable domain in full, completed from reference TRBV7-8 and TRBJ1-3, reads GAGVSQSPRYKVAKRGQDVALRCDPISGHVSLFWYQQALGQGPEFLTYFQNEAQLDKSGLPSDRFFAERPEGSVSTLKIQRTQQEDSAVYLCASSLPGTSGNTIYFGEGSWLTVV.

CDR3 DNA: TGTGCCAGCAGTTTCGGGCGGGGCTATGGCTACACCTTC. Translating gives CASSFGRGYGYTF. The J gene is TRBJ1-2, the V gene TRBV28; unclear D gene. The CDR3 length is 13 residues. The germline V gene encodes CDR1 MDHEN and CDR2 SYDVKM. The V and J ends lost 3 bases and 4 bases respectively, with 9 bases between them.